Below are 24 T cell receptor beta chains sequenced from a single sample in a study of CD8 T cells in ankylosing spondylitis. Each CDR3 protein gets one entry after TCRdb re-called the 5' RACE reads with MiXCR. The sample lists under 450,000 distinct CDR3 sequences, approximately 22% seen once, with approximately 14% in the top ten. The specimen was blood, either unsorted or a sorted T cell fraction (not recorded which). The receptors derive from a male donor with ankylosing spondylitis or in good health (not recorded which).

The CDR3 loop is CASTPASAAIPYNEQFF. CDR3 bases: TGTGCCAGCACCCCAGCCTCAGCAGCAATCCCCTACAATGAGCAGTTCTTC. The V and J genes are TRBV13 and TRBJ2-1, with D unclear. V was shortened by 7 bases and J by 2 bases, with 21 bases between the two germline ends. The CDR3 contains 17 residues. Germline loops: CDR1 PRHDT, CDR2 FYEKMQ (reference sequence).

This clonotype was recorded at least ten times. The CDR3 here is CASSLGAWDTEAFF. The CDR3, as DNA: TGTGCCAGCAGCTTAGGGGCCTGGGACACTGAAGCTTTCTTT. The chain is built from TRBV7-3 and TRBJ1-1, with D possibly being TRBD1 (5 bases). V was clipped by 2 bases and J by 3 bases, with 10 bases between them. Germline V gene lookup returns CDR1 SGHTA and CDR2 FQGTGA. CDR3 length equals 14 residues.

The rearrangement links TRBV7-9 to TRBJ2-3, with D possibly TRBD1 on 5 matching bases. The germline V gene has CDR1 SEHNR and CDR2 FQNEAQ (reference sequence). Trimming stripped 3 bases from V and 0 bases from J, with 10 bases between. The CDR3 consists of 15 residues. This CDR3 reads CASSFPDTSTDTQYF. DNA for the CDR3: TGTGCCAGCAGCTTCCCGGACACCAGCACAGATACGCAGTATTTT.

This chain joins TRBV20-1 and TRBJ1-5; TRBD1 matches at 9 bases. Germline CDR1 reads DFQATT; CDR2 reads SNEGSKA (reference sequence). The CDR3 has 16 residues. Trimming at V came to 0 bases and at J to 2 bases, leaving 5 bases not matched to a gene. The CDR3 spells CSARDPTGGGNQPQHF. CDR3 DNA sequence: TGCAGTGCTAGAGATCCGACAGGGGGAGGCAATCAGCCCCAGCATTTT.

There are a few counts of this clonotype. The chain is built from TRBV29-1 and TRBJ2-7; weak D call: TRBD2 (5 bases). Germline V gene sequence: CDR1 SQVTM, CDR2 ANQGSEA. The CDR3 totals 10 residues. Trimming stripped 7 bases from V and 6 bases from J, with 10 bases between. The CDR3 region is CSALAREQYF. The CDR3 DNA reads TGCAGCGCCCTAGCCCGCGAGCAGTACTTC.

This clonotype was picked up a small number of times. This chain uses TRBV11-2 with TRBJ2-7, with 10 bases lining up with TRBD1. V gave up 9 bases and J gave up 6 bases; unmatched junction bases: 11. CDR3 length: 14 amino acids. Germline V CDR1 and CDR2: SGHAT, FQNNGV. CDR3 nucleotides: TGTGCCAGTAATACCGGGACAGGGGACCGCGAGCAGTACTTC. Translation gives CASNTGTGDREQYF.

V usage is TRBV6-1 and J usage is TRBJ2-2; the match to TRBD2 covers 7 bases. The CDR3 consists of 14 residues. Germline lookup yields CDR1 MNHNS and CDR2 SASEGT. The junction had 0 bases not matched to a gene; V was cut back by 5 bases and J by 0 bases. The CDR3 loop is CASSSGANTGELFF. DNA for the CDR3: TGTGCCAGCAGTAGCGGGGCGAACACCGGGGAGCTGTTTTTT.

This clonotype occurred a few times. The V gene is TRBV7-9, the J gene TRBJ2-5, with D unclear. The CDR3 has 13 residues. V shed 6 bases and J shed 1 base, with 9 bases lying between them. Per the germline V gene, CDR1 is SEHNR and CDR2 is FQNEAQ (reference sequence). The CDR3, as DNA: TGTGCCAGCAGGGGGTCAAGCCAAGAGACCCAGTACTTC. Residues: CASRGSSQETQYF.

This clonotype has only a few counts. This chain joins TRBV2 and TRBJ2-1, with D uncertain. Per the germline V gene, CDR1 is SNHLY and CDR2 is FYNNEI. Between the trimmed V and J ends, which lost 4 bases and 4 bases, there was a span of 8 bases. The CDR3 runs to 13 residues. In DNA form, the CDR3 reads TGTGCCAGCAGTGTTACAGCTTACAATGAGCAGTTCTTC. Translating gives CASSVTAYNEQFF.

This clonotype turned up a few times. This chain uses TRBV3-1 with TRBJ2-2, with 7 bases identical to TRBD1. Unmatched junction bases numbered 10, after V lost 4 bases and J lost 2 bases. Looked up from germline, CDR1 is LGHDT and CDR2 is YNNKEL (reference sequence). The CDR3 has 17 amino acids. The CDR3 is CASSRQGTLPNTGELFF. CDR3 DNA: TGTGCCAGCAGCCGACAGGGCACTCTACCCAACACCGGGGAGCTGTTTTTT.

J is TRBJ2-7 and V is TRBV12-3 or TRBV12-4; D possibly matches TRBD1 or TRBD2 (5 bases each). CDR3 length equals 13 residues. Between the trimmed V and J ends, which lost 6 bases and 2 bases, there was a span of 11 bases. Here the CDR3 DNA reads TGTGCCAGCAGACGGGACCTCGCCTACGAGCAGTACTTC. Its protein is CASRRDLAYEQYF.

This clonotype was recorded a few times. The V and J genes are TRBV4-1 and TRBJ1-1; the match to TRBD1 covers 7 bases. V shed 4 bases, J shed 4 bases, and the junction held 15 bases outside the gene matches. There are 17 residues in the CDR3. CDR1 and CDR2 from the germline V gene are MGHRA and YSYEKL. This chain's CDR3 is CASSLDPNRGTGTEAFF. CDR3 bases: TGCGCCAGCAGCCTAGACCCGAACAGGGGTACGGGCACTGAAGCTTTCTTT.

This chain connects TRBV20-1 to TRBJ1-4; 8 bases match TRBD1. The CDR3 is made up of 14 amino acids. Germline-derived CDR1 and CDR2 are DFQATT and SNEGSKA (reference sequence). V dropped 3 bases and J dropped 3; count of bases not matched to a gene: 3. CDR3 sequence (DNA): TGCAGTGCTAGGTCGGACAGGGCTAATGAAAAACTGTTTTTT. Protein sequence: CSARSDRANEKLFF.

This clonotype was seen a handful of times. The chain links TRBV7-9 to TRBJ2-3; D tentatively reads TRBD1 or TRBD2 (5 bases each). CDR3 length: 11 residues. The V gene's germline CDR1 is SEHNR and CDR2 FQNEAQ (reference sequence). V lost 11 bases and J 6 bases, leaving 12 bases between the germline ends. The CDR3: CALMWGDTQYF. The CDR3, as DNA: TGTGCCTTGATGTGGGGGGATACGCAGTATTTT.

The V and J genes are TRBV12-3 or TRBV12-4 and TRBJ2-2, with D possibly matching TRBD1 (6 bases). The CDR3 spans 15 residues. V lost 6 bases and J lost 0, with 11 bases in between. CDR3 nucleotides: TGTGCCAGCAGAACCGGGACACCGAACACCGGGGAGCTGTTTTTT. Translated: CASRTGTPNTGELFF.

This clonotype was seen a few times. The CDR3 coding sequence is TGTGCCAGCAGCCAAGAGACCTTCCTGAATGAGCAGTTCTTC. It is translated as CASSQETFLNEQFF. The chain employs TRBV3-1 and TRBJ2-1; the D is unclear. This CDR3 comprises 14 residues. The V and J ends lost 0 bases and 7 bases respectively, with 10 bases between them. Germline V lookup: CDR1 LGHDT, CDR2 YNNKEL (reference sequence).

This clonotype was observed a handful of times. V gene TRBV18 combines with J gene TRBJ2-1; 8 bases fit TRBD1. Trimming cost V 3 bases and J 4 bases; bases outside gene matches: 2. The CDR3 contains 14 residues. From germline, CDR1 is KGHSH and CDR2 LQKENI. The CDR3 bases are TGTGCCAGCTCACCCGACAGGGGTTACAATGAGCAGTTCTTC. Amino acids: CASSPDRGYNEQFF.

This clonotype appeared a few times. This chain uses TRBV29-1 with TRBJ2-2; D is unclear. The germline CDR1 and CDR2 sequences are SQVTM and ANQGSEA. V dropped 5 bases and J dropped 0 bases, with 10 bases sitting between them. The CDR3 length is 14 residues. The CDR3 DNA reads TGCAGCGTTCCTCTAAGAGCGAACACCGGGGAGCTGTTTTTT. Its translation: CSVPLRANTGELFF.

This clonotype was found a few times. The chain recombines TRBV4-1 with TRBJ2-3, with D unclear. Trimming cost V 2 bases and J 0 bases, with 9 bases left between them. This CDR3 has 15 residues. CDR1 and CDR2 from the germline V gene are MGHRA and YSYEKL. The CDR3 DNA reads TGCGCCAGCAGCCAATATAGACTTAGCACAGATACGCAGTATTTT. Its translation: CASSQYRLSTDTQYF.

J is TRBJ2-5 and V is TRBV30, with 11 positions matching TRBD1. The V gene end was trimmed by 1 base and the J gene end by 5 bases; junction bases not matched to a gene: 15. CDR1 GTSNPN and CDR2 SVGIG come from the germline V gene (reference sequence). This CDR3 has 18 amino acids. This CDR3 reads CAWSEPTGTGGRRETQYF. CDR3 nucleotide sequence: TGTGCCTGGAGTGAGCCTACCGGGACAGGGGGGAGGAGGGAGACCCAGTACTTC.

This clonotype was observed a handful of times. The CDR3 coding sequence is TGCAGTGCTAGAGATGGGGAGGGGAGTGTACTGGGCGAGCAGTACTTC. Amino acid sequence: CSARDGEGSVLGEQYF. The chain employs TRBV20-1 and TRBJ2-7; 7 bases are a match to TRBD2. CDR3 length equals 16 residues. Trimming took 0 bases from V and 6 from J; bases not matched to a gene: 14. Germline assignment: CDR1 DFQATT and CDR2 SNEGSKA (reference sequence).

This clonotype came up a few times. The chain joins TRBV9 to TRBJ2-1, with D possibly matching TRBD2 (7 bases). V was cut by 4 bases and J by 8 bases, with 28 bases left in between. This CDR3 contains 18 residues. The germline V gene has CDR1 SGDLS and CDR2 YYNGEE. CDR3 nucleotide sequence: TGTGCCAGCAGCCCCCGGTGGGGGGGGGCGGGTTTAGGCGATGAGCAGTTCTTC. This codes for CASSPRWGGAGLGDEQFF.

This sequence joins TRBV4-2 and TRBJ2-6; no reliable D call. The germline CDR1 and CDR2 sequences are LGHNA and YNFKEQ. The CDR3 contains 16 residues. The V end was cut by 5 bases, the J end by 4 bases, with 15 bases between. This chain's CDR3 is CASSNNAPMGANVLTF. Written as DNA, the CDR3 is TGTGCCAGCAGCAACAACGCCCCGATGGGGGCCAACGTCCTGACTTTC.

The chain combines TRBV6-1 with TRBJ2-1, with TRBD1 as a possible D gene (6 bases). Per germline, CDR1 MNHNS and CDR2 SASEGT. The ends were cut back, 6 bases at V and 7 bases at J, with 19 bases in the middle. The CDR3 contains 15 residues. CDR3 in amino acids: CASSWGWTDRNEQFF. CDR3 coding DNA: TGTGCCAGCAGCTGGGGCTGGACAGACCGTAATGAGCAGTTCTTC.